This TCR beta chain was sequenced for a study of CD8 T cells in Susac syndrome. This clonotype was seen once. Negative isolation yielded CD8+ and CD4+ T cells; FACS enriched TEMRA cells. It was with random hexamers that roughly 0.5 to 1 ug RNA was reverse transcribed. Amplification of TCR beta CDR3 across 54 Vbeta and 13 Jbeta was performed with immunoSEQ multiplex PCR. One entry per CDR3 protein results from TCRdb running MiXCR on the immunoSEQ multiplex PCR reads. Here the sample spans some 130,000 distinct CDR3 sequences, 90% to 95% being singletons. Per germline, CDR1 LGHDT and CDR2 YNNKEL (reference sequence). This CDR3 comprises 18 residues. V shed 4 bases and J 6 bases; nucleotides not matched to a gene: 18.

J is TRBJ2-1 and V is TRBV3-1, with 7 bases aligning to TRBD2. This TCR was recovered from a human donor in good health. The sequencing input was CD4+ T cells from PBMCs. CDR3 DNA: TGTGCCAGCAGCCTTCGAACCGGGGGAGGACTAGGAGCCAATGAGCAGTTCTTC. It translates to CASSLRTGGGLGANEQFF.